The rows below give T cell receptor beta chains drawn from one sample of a study of cytotoxic CD8 clonotypes in ibrutinib-treated CLL. Profiled with immunoSEQ multiplex PCR; TCRdb holds only in-frame clones, not every one. Of some 130,000 clones in the sample, around 85% were seen once. The sample here was PBMCs, taken after 24 months of ibrutinib treatment. All receptors come from a human donor with chronic lymphocytic leukemia. Both conserved end residues are trimmed from each CDR3. Clone size, where shown, is once, few, many, or a class for clones that have expanded.

TRBV6-1	14	TRBJ2-1	once	ASSDRTGVSYNEQF
TRBV7-2	14	TRBJ1-2	-	ASSPTGGGSGYGYT
TRBV19	12	TRBJ2-1	-	ASSRTAFYNEQF
TRBV6-6	13	TRBJ2-1	-	ASSSTGTQNNEQF
TRBV2	15	TRBJ2-2	-	ASRPRQGLWNTGELF
TRBV7-9	11	TRBJ2-7	-	ASSLAGAYEQY
TRBV7-2	13	TRBJ2-2	-	ASSARAVHAGELF
TRBV7-2	13	TRBJ1-5	few	ASSLGGPSNQPQH
TRBV19	13	TRBJ1-5	-	ASNPSWAGTQPQH
TRBV5-1	13	TRBJ1-5	-	ASSPRTGENQPQH
TRBV11-3	8	TRBJ1-2	once	ASSSYGYT
TRBV2	13	TRBJ2-1	-	ASGRVSLGDNEQF
TRBV6-1	12	TRBJ2-1	-	ASGRDRGYNEQF
TRBV6-6	12	TRBJ2-3	many	ASSKTGVTDTQY
TRBV28	15	TRBJ2-1	-	ASTSFLYYKGANEQF
TRBV11-2	12	TRBJ2-7	-	ASSSRTSSYEQY
TRBV29-1	9	TRBJ2-7	-	SVESGEEQY
TRBV19	16	TRBJ2-7	-	ASSIQRGPGTQLYEQY
TRBV11-2	11	TRBJ2-5	-	ASSFEGQETQY
TRBV29-1	11	TRBJ1-1	-	SVRTGKNTEAF
TRBV19	12	TRBJ1-2	-	ASSIAGLLRGYT
TRBV18	15	TRBJ2-7	-	ASSPTTLALSSYEQY
TRBV7-9	12	TRBJ2-1	-	ASSLAIGSNEQF
TRBV7-2	13	TRBJ1-1	-	ASSLRAVKNTEAF
TRBV7-2	10	TRBJ2-1	-	ASSLERIEQF
TRBV11-2	15	TRBJ2-2	medium-sized	ASSLGGSSFIGGELF
TRBV5-1	13	TRBJ2-3	-	ASRRIAQSTDTQY
TRBV2	11	TRBJ1-1	-	ASSEEENTEAF
TRBV19	13	TRBJ2-7	-	ASSFGPREGYEQY
TRBV7-8	13	TRBJ2-5	-	ASTKREGYQETQY
TRBV9	13	TRBJ2-3	-	ASSLGQPSTDTQY
TRBV5-1	13	TRBJ1-5	-	ASSLGGNFNQPQH
TRBV4-1	13	TRBJ2-7	-	ASSLNRDYTYEQY
TRBV2	10	TRBJ1-2	-	ASSLRGSGYT
TRBV4-1	14	TRBJ2-7	-	ASSQPVGQGDYEQY
TRBV28	13	TRBJ1-2	-	ASKKGQGTNYGYT
TRBV4-1	14	TRBJ1-3	-	ASSQLTEGKRNTIY
TRBV10-3	10	TRBJ2-3	once	AISPLGDTQY
TRBV7-3	13	TRBJ2-3	-	ASSLTGGASDTQY
TRBV7-9	10	TRBJ1-4	-	ASSETGGGLF
TRBV28	14	TRBJ1-5	few	ASRLGDRTGQQPQH
TRBV5-6	12	TRBJ2-1	-	ASSSPGLAAEQF
TRBV2	12	TRBJ1-2	-	ASRDPGRGYGYT